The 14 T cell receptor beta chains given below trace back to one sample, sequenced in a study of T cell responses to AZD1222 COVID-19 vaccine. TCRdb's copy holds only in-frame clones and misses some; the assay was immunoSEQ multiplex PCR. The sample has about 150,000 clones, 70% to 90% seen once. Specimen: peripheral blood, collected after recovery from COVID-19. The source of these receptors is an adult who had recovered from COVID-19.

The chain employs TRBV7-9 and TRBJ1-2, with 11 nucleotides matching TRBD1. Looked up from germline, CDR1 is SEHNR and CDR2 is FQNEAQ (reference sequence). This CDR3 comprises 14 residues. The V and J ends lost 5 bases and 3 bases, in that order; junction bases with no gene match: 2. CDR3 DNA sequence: TGTGCCAGCAGCGGGACAGGGGGAGACTATGGCTACACCTTC. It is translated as CASSGTGGDYGYTF.

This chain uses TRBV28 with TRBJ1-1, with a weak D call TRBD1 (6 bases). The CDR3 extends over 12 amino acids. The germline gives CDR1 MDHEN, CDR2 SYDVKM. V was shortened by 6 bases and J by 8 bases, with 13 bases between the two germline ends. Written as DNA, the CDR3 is TGTGCCAGCAGCGAATTCACAGGGGAAGCTTTCTTT. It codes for CASSEFTGEAFF.

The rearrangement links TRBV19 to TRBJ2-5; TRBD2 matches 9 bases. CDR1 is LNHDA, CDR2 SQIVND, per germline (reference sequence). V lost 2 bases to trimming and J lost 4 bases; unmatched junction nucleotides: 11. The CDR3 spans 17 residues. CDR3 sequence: CASSIPRPAGGGETQYF. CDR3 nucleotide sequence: TGTGCCAGTAGTATACCTCGCCCAGCGGGAGGAGGAGAGACCCAGTACTTC.

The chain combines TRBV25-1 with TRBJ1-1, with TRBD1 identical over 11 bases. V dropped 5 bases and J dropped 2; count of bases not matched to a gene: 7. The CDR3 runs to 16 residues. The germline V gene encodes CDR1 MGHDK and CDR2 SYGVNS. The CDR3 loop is CASSLGTGGSNTEAFF. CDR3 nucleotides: TGTGCCAGCAGTCTCGGGACAGGGGGAAGTAACACTGAAGCTTTCTTT.

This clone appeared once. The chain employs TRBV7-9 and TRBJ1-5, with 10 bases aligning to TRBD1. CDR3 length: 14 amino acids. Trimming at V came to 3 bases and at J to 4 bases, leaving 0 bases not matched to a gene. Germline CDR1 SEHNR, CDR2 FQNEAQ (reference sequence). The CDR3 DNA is TGTGCCAGCAGCTTGGGACAGGGGAATCAGCCCCAGCATTTT. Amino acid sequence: CASSLGQGNQPQHF.

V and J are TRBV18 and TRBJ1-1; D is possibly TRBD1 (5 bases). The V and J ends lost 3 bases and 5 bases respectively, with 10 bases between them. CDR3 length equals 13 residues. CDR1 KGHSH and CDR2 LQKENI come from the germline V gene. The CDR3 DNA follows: TGTGCCAGCTCACCCCGGACATTAACTGAAGCTTTCTTT. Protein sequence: CASSPRTLTEAFF.

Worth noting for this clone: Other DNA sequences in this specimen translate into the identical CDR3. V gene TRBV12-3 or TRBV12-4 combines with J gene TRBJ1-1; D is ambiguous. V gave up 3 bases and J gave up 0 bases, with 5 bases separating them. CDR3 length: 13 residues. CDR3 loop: CASSFGMNTEAFF. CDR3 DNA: TGTGCCAGCAGTTTTGGGATGAACACTGAAGCTTTCTTT.

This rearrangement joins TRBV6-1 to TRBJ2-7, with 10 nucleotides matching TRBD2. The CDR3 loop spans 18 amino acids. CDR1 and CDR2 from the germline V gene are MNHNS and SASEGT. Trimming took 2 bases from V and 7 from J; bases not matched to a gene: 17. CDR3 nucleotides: TGTGCCAGCAGTGAAATTATAGGGGCTAGCGGGAGCTTCAAGGAGCAGTACTTC. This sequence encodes CASSEIIGASGSFKEQYF.

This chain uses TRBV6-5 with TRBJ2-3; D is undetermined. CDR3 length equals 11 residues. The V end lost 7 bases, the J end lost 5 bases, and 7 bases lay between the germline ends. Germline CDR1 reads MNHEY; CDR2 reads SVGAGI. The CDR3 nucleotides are TGTGCCAGCACCCTAGGAGATACGCAGTATTTT. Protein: CASTLGDTQYF.

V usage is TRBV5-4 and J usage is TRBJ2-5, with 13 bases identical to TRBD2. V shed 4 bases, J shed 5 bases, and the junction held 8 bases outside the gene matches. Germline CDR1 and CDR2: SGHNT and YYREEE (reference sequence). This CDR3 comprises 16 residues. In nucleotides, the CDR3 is TGTGCCAGCAGCCTAGGACTAGCGGGGGTGGGCGAGACCCAGTACTTC. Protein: CASSLGLAGVGETQYF.

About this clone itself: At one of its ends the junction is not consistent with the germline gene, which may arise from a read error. The CDR3: CASSTSRRHPPF. CDR3 nucleotides: TGTGCCAGCTCCACCTCCCGGCGCCATCCGCCTTTT. The chain couples TRBV6-4 to TRBJ1-3; D not resolved. The CDR3 consists of 12 residues. CDR1 is MRHNA and CDR2 is SNTAGT in the germline V gene.

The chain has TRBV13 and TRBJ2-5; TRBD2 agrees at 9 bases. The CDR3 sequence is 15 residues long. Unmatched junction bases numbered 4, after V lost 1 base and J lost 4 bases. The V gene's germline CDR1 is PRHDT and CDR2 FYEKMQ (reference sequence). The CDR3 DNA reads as TGTGCCAGCAGCTTAGCGGCGGGAGGGACAGAGACCCAGTACTTC. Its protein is CASSLAAGGTETQYF.

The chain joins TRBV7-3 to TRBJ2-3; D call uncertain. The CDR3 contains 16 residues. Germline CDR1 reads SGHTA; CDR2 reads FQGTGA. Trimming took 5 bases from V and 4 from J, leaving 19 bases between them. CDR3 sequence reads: CASSPSSTYDADTQYF. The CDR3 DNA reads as TGTGCCAGCAGCCCTTCGAGCACTTACGACGCAGATACGCAGTATTTT. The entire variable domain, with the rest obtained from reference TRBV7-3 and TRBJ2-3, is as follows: GAGVSQTPSNKVTEKGKYVELRCDPISGHTALYWYRQSLGQGPEFLIYFQGTGAADDSGLPNDRFFAVRPEGSVSTLKIQRTERGDSAVYLCASSPSSTYDADTQYFGPGTRLTVL.

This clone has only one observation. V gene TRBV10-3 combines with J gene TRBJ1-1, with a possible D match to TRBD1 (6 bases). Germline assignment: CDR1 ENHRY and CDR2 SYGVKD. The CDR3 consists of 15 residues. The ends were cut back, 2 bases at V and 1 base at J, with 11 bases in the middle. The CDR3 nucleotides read TGTGCCATCAGTGAGGCAAGGGGACAGAACACTGAAGCTTTCTTT. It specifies CAISEARGQNTEAFF.